The 10 T cell receptor beta chains presented below share a single source sample, sequenced in a study of radiation and T cells in renal cell carcinoma. Time point reported: baseline pretreatment blood. Noted treatment: 15 Gy SBRT to primary tumor, nephrectomy 4 weeks later. This table comes from immunoSEQ multiplex PCR, and its TCRdb copy is limited to in-frame clones, with some not included. This sample has some 140,000 clones, with roughly 84% found just once. This specimen consisted of blood, obtained from a patient whose treatment included radiotherapy and nephrectomy. All receptors derive from a woman between 45 and 65 years old with renal cell carcinoma.

The chain employs TRBV7-2 and TRBJ1-6, with D perhaps matching TRBD1 (5 bases). The CDR3 sequence is 14 residues long. V was shortened by 6 bases and J by 4 bases, with 10 bases between the two germline ends. The germline CDR1 and CDR2 sequences are SGHTA and FQGNSA. CDR3 sequence reads: CASSRDGYNSPLHF. CDR3 nucleotide sequence: TGTGCCAGCAGTCGGGACGGATATAATTCACCCCTCCACTTT.

The V call is TRBV21-1, the J call TRBJ2-5; the table's D call TRBD2 went unverified against the DNA. TRBV21-1 represents a pseudogene. This CDR3 is 20 amino acids long. CDR3 loop: CASTDTAPRRVSRGQETQYF. The CDR3 DNA reads TGTGCCAGCACGGATACGGCACCAAGGAGGGTCTCCCGGGGGCAAGAGACCCAGTACTTC.

The chain links TRBV11-3 to TRBJ2-1, with TRBD2 matching 14 bases. CDR1 and CDR2 (germline): SGHNT, YENEEA. The V segment lost 6 bases and the J segment 10 bases; nucleotides outside the gene matches: 11. This CDR3 contains 16 residues. This CDR3 is CASSKPGLAGAGEQFF. CDR3 bases: TGTGCCAGCAGTAAGCCGGGACTAGCGGGGGCCGGGGAGCAGTTCTTC.

This clone was counted a few times. The chain couples TRBV14 to TRBJ1-5; D perhaps matches TRBD1 (6 bases). This CDR3 is built from 15 residues. In germline, CDR1 is SGHDN, CDR2 FVKESK. Trimming removed 1 base at V and 4 bases at J, with 11 bases between. Written as DNA, the CDR3 is TGTGCCAGCAGCCAAGGTTGGGGGCAAAATCAGCCCCAGCATTTT. As protein: CASSQGWGQNQPQHF.

The chain is built from TRBV25-1 and TRBJ2-1; 10 nucleotides line up with TRBD2. The CDR3 loop spans 15 amino acids. Germline trimming cut 3 bases from V and 7 bases from J; bases unmatched to any gene: 6. Germline V lookup: CDR1 MGHDK, CDR2 SYGVNS. The CDR3 sequence: CASSDLVLAGNEQFF. DNA for the CDR3: TGTGCCAGCAGTGATTTAGTACTAGCGGGGAATGAGCAGTTCTTC.

The gene calls are TRBV6-6 and TRBJ2-7; 7 bases are shared with TRBD1. J lost 4 bases, V lost 5 bases, and 8 bases had no gene match. The CDR3 contains 14 residues. CDR1 MNHNY and CDR2 SVGAGI come from the germline V gene (reference sequence). The CDR3 sequence: CASSPGTDGYEQYF. In DNA form, the CDR3 reads TGTGCCAGCAGTCCAGGGACAGATGGGTACGAGCAGTACTTC.

The rearrangement uses TRBV29-1 and TRBJ2-1; TRBD2 matches at 11 bases. V dropped 5 bases and J dropped 4; count of bases not matched to a gene: 4. Germline CDR1 SQVTM, CDR2 ANQGSEA. This CDR3 contains 14 residues. CDR3 residues: CSVSWTSGYNEQFF. In DNA, the CDR3 is TGCAGCGTTTCCTGGACTAGCGGGTACAATGAGCAGTTCTTC.

This chain joins TRBV5-1 and TRBJ1-5; D is unclear. CDR1 is SGHRS and CDR2 is YFSETQ in the germline V gene. The CDR3 is made up of 13 amino acids. Between the trimmed V and J ends, which lost 4 bases and 5 bases, there was a span of 10 bases. The CDR3, as DNA: TGCGCCAGCAGCCCTTCGGGAGATCAGCCCCAGCATTTT. The encoded protein is CASSPSGDQPQHF.

About this clone itself: Other DNA sequences in this specimen translate into the identical CDR3. This chain connects TRBV7-2 to TRBJ1-3; D gene unclear. The ends were cut back, 1 base at V and 4 bases at J, with 11 bases in the middle. Germline CDR1 reads SGHTA; CDR2 reads FQGNSA. This CDR3 region has 15 residues. The CDR3 reads CASSLDRAGGNTIYF. The CDR3 DNA is TGTGCCAGCAGCTTAGACCGGGCAGGCGGAAACACCATATATTTT.

This chain links TRBV29-1 with TRBJ1-4, with a weak D call TRBD1 (5 bases). The V and J ends lost 1 base and 6 bases respectively, with 12 bases between them. In germline, CDR1 is SQVTM, CDR2 ANQGSEA. The CDR3 covers 14 residues. The CDR3 nucleotides are TGCAGCGTTGAAGTATCGGGGACCGATGAAAAACTGTTTTTT. Encoded protein: CSVEVSGTDEKLFF.